Listed here are 18 T cell receptor beta chains from one sample, sequenced in a study of blood T cell repertoires in COVID-19. Clones were read by immunoSEQ multiplex PCR, and TCRdb kept only the in-frame ones, dropping some. The sample shows 100,000 to 150,000 clones, roughly 90% of them seen only once. Sequencing was performed on peripheral blood. These receptors all stem from a man aged 55 to 70 with COVID-19, enrolled during active disease.

V and J are TRBV28 and TRBJ1-1; 8 bases fit TRBD1. CDR1 is MDHEN and CDR2 is SYDVKM in the germline V gene. The CDR3 contains 17 residues. The V segment lost 2 bases and the J segment 0 bases; nucleotides outside the gene matches: 8. This CDR3 is CASSLGLRTGMNTEAFF. DNA of the CDR3: TGTGCCAGCAGTTTAGGGCTCCGGACAGGGATGAACACTGAAGCTTTCTTT.

V is TRBV2 and J is TRBJ1-4, with 8 bases lining up with TRBD1. The germline V gene encodes CDR1 SNHLY and CDR2 FYNNEI. The CDR3 runs to 14 residues. V dropped 7 bases and J dropped 4; count of bases not matched to a gene: 5. The CDR3, as DNA: TGTGCCAGCATCCAGGGGGCGCGTAATGAAAAACTGTTTTTT. The encoded protein is CASIQGARNEKLFF. Full variable domain (rest looked up from reference TRBV2 and TRBJ1-4): EPEVTQTPSHQVTQMGQEVILRCVPISNHLYFYWYRQILGQKVEFLVSFYNNEISEKSEIFDDQFSVERPDGSNFTLKIRSTKLEDSAMYFCASIQGARNEKLFFGSGTQLSVL.

The J gene is TRBJ2-5, the V gene TRBV5-1; D gene unclear. Trimming took 4 bases from V and 5 from J, leaving 18 bases between them. Germline CDR1 and CDR2: SGHRS and YFSETQ. The CDR3 loop spans 15 amino acids. The CDR3 DNA reads TGCGCCAGCAGCGAGAACGTTAATGAGTTGGAGACCCAGTACTTC. Protein sequence: CASSENVNELETQYF.

The V call is TRBV7-6, the J call TRBJ1-5; D perhaps matches TRBD1 (5 bases). The CDR3 has 15 residues. Trimming cost V 5 bases and J 4 bases, with 15 bases left between them. Germline V gene data show CDR1 as SGHVS and CDR2 as FNYEAQ. The CDR3 bases are TGTGCCAGCAGCCTATTCACAGGCCTTAATCAGCCCCAGCATTTT. Amino acids: CASSLFTGLNQPQHF.

The chain joins TRBV19 to TRBJ1-5; TRBD1 agrees at 7 bases. V shed 7 bases and J 3 bases; nucleotides not matched to a gene: 9. CDR3 length: 15 residues. Germline V CDR1 and CDR2: LNHDA, SQIVND (reference sequence). CDR3 protein: CASTTTGQTNQPQHF. The CDR3 DNA follows: TGTGCCAGTACCACCACGGGACAGACCAATCAGCCCCAGCATTTT.

This clone showed up just a few times. This sequence joins TRBV25-1 and TRBJ1-2; D might be TRBD1 (6 bases). The germline V gene has CDR1 MGHDK and CDR2 SYGVNS. The CDR3 contains 16 residues. Trimming removed 2 bases at V and 3 bases at J, with 16 bases between. The CDR3 DNA reads as TGTGCCAGCAGTGAAGAGTGGGGCAGGGGTGACTATGGCTACACCTTC. The encoded protein is CASSEEWGRGDYGYTF.

The chain employs TRBV19 and TRBJ1-2; the D gene is possibly TRBD1 (6 bases). Trimming pared 5 bases from V and 5 bases from J, leaving 12 bases between. The CDR3 covers 13 residues. In germline, CDR1 is LNHDA, CDR2 SQIVND (reference sequence). CDR3 sequence reads: CASSEGQRYGYTF. The CDR3 DNA follows: TGTGCCAGTAGTGAAGGACAGAGGTATGGCTACACCTTC. Combining the CDR3 with reference TRBV19 and TRBJ1-2 gives the whole variable domain DGGITQSPKYLFRKEGQNVTLSCEQNLNHDAMYWYRQDPGQGLRLIYYSQIVNDFQKGDIAEGYSVSREKKESFPLTVTSAQKNPTAFYLCASSEGQRYGYTFGSGTRLTVV.

The CDR3 nucleotides are TGTGCCAGCACCCCGGACGGGACAGGCCAAGAGACCCAGTACTTC. Translation: CASTPDGTGQETQYF. The V call is TRBV5-6, the J call TRBJ2-5, with TRBD1 matching over 8 bases. The CDR3 runs 15 residues. Trimming cost V 6 bases and J 1 base; bases outside gene matches: 8. CDR1 is SGHDT and CDR2 is YYEEEE in the germline V gene.

This clone was detected only once. The rearrangement uses TRBV6-5 and TRBJ1-2; D is unresolved. V lost 0 bases and J lost 4, with 9 bases in between. This CDR3 has 14 amino acids. Germline CDR1 is MNHEY and CDR2 is SVGAGI. CDR3: CASSYSSGIYGYTF. CDR3 DNA: TGTGCCAGCAGTTACTCGAGCGGAATCTATGGCTACACCTTC.

This chain links TRBV30 with TRBJ1-5; D is unresolved. Trimming removed 0 bases from V and 9 bases from J, with 12 bases in between. The germline gives CDR1 GTSNPN, CDR2 SVGIG (reference sequence). This CDR3 is built from 13 residues. CDR3 protein: CAWSVRRERPQHF. The CDR3 DNA is TGTGCCTGGAGTGTACGACGGGAGCGGCCCCAGCATTTT.

The chain recombines TRBV11-2 with TRBJ1-4, with D maybe TRBD1 (5 bases). This CDR3 is 15 amino acids long. CDR1 SGHAT and CDR2 FQNNGV come from the germline V gene. V gave up 5 bases and J gave up 7 bases, with 17 bases separating them. The CDR3, as DNA: TGTGCCAGCAGCGCCGGCGGGGCCACAGGTGAAAAACTGTTTTTT. This gives the protein CASSAGGATGEKLFF. Full variable domain (outside the CDR3, taken from reference TRBV11-2 and TRBJ1-4): EAGVAQSPRYKIIEKRQSVAFWCNPISGHATLYWYQQILGQGPKLLIQFQNNGVVDDSQLPKDRFSAERLKGVDSTLKIQPAKLEDSAVYLCASSAGGATGEKLFFGSGTQLSVL.

This clone is a singleton in its sample. The V call is TRBV27, the J call TRBJ2-7; possibly TRBD2 for D (6 bases). This CDR3 region has 14 residues. The germline V and J ends were trimmed by 2 bases and 3 bases, with 11 bases remaining between them. Germline V gene sequence: CDR1 MNHEY, CDR2 SMNVEV (reference sequence). The CDR3 loop reads CASSLGGSYYEQYF. CDR3 bases: TGTGCCAGCAGTTTAGGGGGGTCATACTACGAGCAGTACTTC.

V gene TRBV10-3 combines with J gene TRBJ2-5; D gene uncertain. In germline, CDR1 is ENHRY, CDR2 SYGVKD. V was shortened by 0 bases and J by 1 base, with 3 bases between the two germline ends. This CDR3 has 13 amino acids. Here the CDR3 DNA reads TGTGCCATCAGTGAGTCCTCCCAAGAGACCCAGTACTTC. Amino acid sequence: CAISESSQETQYF.

This chain links TRBV4-3 with TRBJ1-3; 11 positions agree with TRBD1. Losses at the gene ends were 0 bases for V and 2 bases for J; bases not matched to a gene: 6. The germline gives CDR1 LGHNA, CDR2 YSLEER. The CDR3 extends over 18 amino acids. This CDR3 is CASSQDLVGQGAGNTIYF. The CDR3 DNA is TGCGCCAGCAGCCAAGACCTCGTGGGACAGGGGGCTGGAAACACCATATATTTT.

The chain carries TRBV6-6 and TRBJ1-2; possibly TRBD1 for D (5 bases). Germline CDR1 MNHNY, CDR2 SVGAGI (reference sequence). V gave up 0 bases and J gave up 4 bases, with 15 bases separating them. The CDR3 is 16 residues long. CDR3 DNA sequence: TGTGCCAGCAGTTACTCGGGGCAGGGTGAAGGCTATGGCTACACCTTC. Amino acids: CASSYSGQGEGYGYTF.

V usage is TRBV11-3 and J usage is TRBJ1-1; TRBD1 is a possible D gene (5 bases). Germline V CDR1 and CDR2: SGHNT, YENEEA. CDR3 size: 13 residues. Deletions cut 11 bases from V and 2 bases from J, with 15 bases between. CDR3 sequence: CAPPAGGNTEAFF. CDR3 DNA: TGTGCCCCCCCCGCGGGGGGAAACACTGAAGCTTTCTTT.

This chain uses TRBV5-1 with TRBJ1-1; 8 bases fit TRBD1. This CDR3 region has 15 residues. V was clipped by 1 base and J by 5 bases; unmatched bases: 7. Germline-derived CDR1 and CDR2 are SGHRS and YFSETQ. The CDR3 coding sequence is TGCGCCAGCAGCTTGATCACAGGGGGTGGGACTGAAGCTTTCTTT. This translates into CASSLITGGGTEAFF.

The CDR3 DNA is TGTGCCAGCAGCCGTCGGACTAGCGGGGGAGCCTTTGATACGCAGTATTTT. Its protein is CASSRRTSGGAFDTQYF. V gene TRBV5-6 combines with J gene TRBJ2-3; 13 bases agree with TRBD2. From germline, CDR1 is SGHDT and CDR2 YYEEEE. V lost 4 bases to trimming and J lost 6 bases; unmatched junction nucleotides: 11. There are 17 residues in the CDR3. Combining the CDR3 with reference TRBV5-6 and TRBJ2-3 gives the whole variable domain DAGVTQSPTHLIKTRGQQVTLRCSPKSGHDTVSWYQQALGQGPQFIFQYYEEEERQRGNFPDRFSGHQFPNYSSELNVNALLLGDSALYLCASSRRTSGGAFDTQYFGPGTRLTVL.